This TCR beta chain came from a study of T cell responses to AZD1222 COVID-19 vaccine. V was shortened by 5 bases and J by 9 bases, with 17 bases between the two germline ends. CDR3 length equals 14 residues. Per the germline V gene, CDR1 is MGHRA and CDR2 is YSYEKL. Measured with immunoSEQ multiplex PCR; TCRdb has only the in-frame clones, and not every one. The repertoire holds roughly 180,000 clones, with approximately 92% as singletons. As regards this clone: The antigen is unknown.

Findings and limits, study-wide: The donor group comprised mostly white British people and more females; the analysis possibly underestimated clonal diversity. Repertoire sampling occurred only after the peak T cell response.

Specimen: peripheral blood, collected 28 days after the second dose of the MenACWY control vaccine. This sequence joins TRBV4-1 and TRBJ1-5, with D possibly being TRBD1 (5 bases). The TCR originated in an adult who received the MenACWY meningococcal vaccine as a control. Here the CDR3 reads CASSSQGRSGPQHF. The CDR3 bases are TGCGCCAGCAGCTCCCAGGGACGGTCAGGGCCCCAGCATTTT.